The 17 T cell receptor beta chains given below trace back to one sample, sequenced in a study of CD8 T cells in ankylosing spondylitis. Their recognized antigens are unknown. TCRdb re-called the 5' RACE reads with MiXCR, one entry per CDR3 protein. The sample has 500,000 to 550,000 distinct CDR3 sequences; roughly an eighth are singletons. The study's findings and limits: A TCR beta motif made of several highly homologous variants seemed typical of ankylosing spondylitis blood.

Source material: blood, either unsorted or a sorted T cell fraction (not recorded which). These receptors were obtained from a male donor with ankylosing spondylitis.

The chain is built from TRBV24-1 and TRBJ2-1; 9 nucleotides line up with TRBD1. CDR1 is KGHDR and CDR2 is SFDVKD in the germline V gene. J gave up 4 bases and V 7 bases, and 4 bases lay outside the gene matches. There are 14 residues in the CDR3. The CDR3 here is CATSRQGGYNEQFF. For the CDR3, the DNA is TGTGCCACCAGCAGACAGGGGGGATACAATGAGCAGTTCTTC.

This clonotype appeared a single time. V usage is TRBV18 and J usage is TRBJ2-5; 13 nucleotides align to TRBD2. V dropped 0 bases and J dropped 2; count of bases not matched to a gene: 0. The germline V gene has CDR1 KGHSH and CDR2 LQKENI. The CDR3 is made up of 16 amino acids. The CDR3 nucleotides are TGTGCCAGCTCACCACCGGGACTAGCGGGGCAAGAGACCCAGTACTTC. Residues: CASSPPGLAGQETQYF.

This clonotype has ten or more counts. The chain uses TRBV12-3 or TRBV12-4 and TRBJ2-3; TRBD1 matches 7 bases. V lost 4 bases and J lost 7; bases outside the gene matches: 8. The CDR3 spans 14 residues. For the CDR3, the DNA is TGTGCCAGCAGTTCTCTCGACAGGGATTATACGCAGTATTTT. Translation gives CASSSLDRDYTQYF.

This clonotype has just a few counts. This chain uses TRBV29-1 with TRBJ2-2; possibly TRBD1 for D (6 bases). Germline CDR1 and CDR2: SQVTM and ANQGSEA. Trimming stripped 5 bases from V and 0 bases from J, with 10 bases between. This CDR3 is 14 amino acids long. In DNA, the CDR3 is TGCAGCGTTAGGAACAGGGCGAACACCGGGGAGCTGTTTTTT. Translation: CSVRNRANTGELFF.

In its sample, this clonotype was seen many times. This sequence joins TRBV7-9 and TRBJ1-6; D is unclear. CDR3 length: 12 amino acids. The germline CDR1 and CDR2 sequences are SEHNR and FQNEAQ (reference sequence). The V end was cut by 0 bases, the J end by 11 bases, with 5 bases between. CDR3 sequence (DNA): TGTGCCAGCAGCTTAGCCTCGGCACCCCTCCACTTT. It codes for CASSLASAPLHF.

This clonotype was observed a handful of times. J is TRBJ2-2 and V is TRBV18, with unresolved D. This CDR3 contains 16 residues. Trimming removed 3 bases from V and 0 bases from J, with 11 bases in between. Germline V gene data show CDR1 as KGHSH and CDR2 as LQKENI. The CDR3 bases are TGTGCCAGCTCACCGCTGGGAATCGCGAACACCGGGGAGCTGTTTTTT. The encoded protein is CASSPLGIANTGELFF.

This clonotype was found a few times. V gene TRBV5-6 combines with J gene TRBJ1-4; D is unresolved. Germline CDR1 and CDR2: SGHDT and YYEEEE. V was shortened by 4 bases and J by 12 bases, with 22 bases between the two germline ends. This CDR3 region has 15 residues. The CDR3 DNA reads as TGTGCCAGCAGCCTATTGTCAGGCGCTCCCTACGAACTGTTTTTT. The encoded protein is CASSLLSGAPYELFF.

V and J are TRBV15 and TRBJ1-5; D remains unclear. This CDR3 spans 15 amino acids. V lost 8 bases and J 5 bases, leaving 19 bases between the germline ends. The germline V gene encodes CDR1 LNHNV and CDR2 YYDKDF (reference sequence). The CDR3 region has the DNA TGTGCCACCCGACGGGGTGGATTTTGGGATCAGCCCCAGCATTTT. It encodes CATRRGGFWDQPQHF.

This clonotype was counted a few times. The chain links TRBV24-1 to TRBJ2-6, with D perhaps TRBD1 (6 bases). Germline V gives CDR1 KGHDR, CDR2 SFDVKD. V was pared by 7 bases and J by 4 bases, with 16 bases between. CDR3 size: 16 residues. The CDR3 protein is CATSTLGAEGANVLTF. Here the CDR3 DNA reads TGTGCCACCAGCACCCTGGGGGCGGAGGGGGCCAACGTCCTGACTTTC.

There are many counts of this clonotype. The rearrangement links TRBV2 to TRBJ2-3, with D unresolved. From germline, CDR1 is SNHLY and CDR2 FYNNEI. V was trimmed by 0 bases and J by 2 bases, leaving 21 bases between them. This CDR3 spans 19 amino acids. CDR3 coding DNA: TGTGCCAGCAGTGAAGCGCTACCAGGATTAGAGGCATCCACAGATACGCAGTATTTT. Protein product: CASSEALPGLEASTDTQYF.

The table lists this clonotype with a few counts. J is TRBJ2-5 and V is TRBV20-1; no clear D gene. The CDR3 extends over 10 amino acids. The germline V gene has CDR1 DFQATT and CDR2 SNEGSKA (reference sequence). Trimming stripped 3 bases from V and 4 bases from J, with 3 bases between. CDR3 sequence: CSASSETQYF. CDR3 in DNA: TGCAGTGCTAGTTCAGAGACCCAGTACTTC.

In its sample, this clonotype was seen a few times. The V call is TRBV18, the J call TRBJ2-6; 11 nucleotides align to TRBD1. V lost 3 bases and J lost 2; bases outside the gene matches: 6. This CDR3 has 18 amino acids. The V gene's germline CDR1 is KGHSH and CDR2 LQKENI. As DNA, the CDR3 is TGTGCCAGCTCACCTCGGACAGGGGGCGCGGCTGGGGCCAACGTCCTGACTTTC. This codes for CASSPRTGGAAGANVLTF. Supplemented by reference TRBV18 and TRBJ2-6, the full variable domain reads NAGVMQNPRHLVRRRGQEARLRCSPMKGHSHVYWYRQLPEEGLKFMVYLQKENIIDESGMPKERFSAEFPKEGPSILRIQQVVRGDSAAYFCASSPRTGGAAGANVLTFGAGSRLTVL.

The sample holds many counts of this clonotype. This rearrangement joins TRBV12-3 or TRBV12-4 to TRBJ2-7; D is possibly TRBD2 (5 bases). The CDR3 spans 13 residues. With 6 bases removed from V and 7 bases from J, the gap between germline ends came to 16 bases. The CDR3: CASRSSGAGEQYF. The DNA of the CDR3 is TGTGCCAGCAGATCCTCGGGTGCGGGTGAGCAGTACTTC.

V is TRBV5-1 and J is TRBJ2-3; TRBD2 matches 13 bases. Losses at the gene ends were 4 bases for V and 5 bases for J; bases not matched to a gene: 7. CDR3 size: 16 residues. Germline V gives CDR1 SGHRS, CDR2 YFSETQ. The CDR3: CASSVTSGRSGDTQYF. The CDR3 DNA reads as TGCGCCAGCAGCGTGACTAGCGGGAGGTCGGGAGATACGCAGTATTTT.

This clonotype occurred many times. CDR3 in DNA: TGCGCCAGCATAACGGGACAGGGTGGTGCAGATACGCAGTATTTT. This translates into CASITGQGGADTQYF. J is TRBJ2-3 and V is TRBV5-1, with 9 bases identical to TRBD1. J gave up 4 bases and V 6 bases, and 9 bases lay outside the gene matches. This CDR3 is 15 amino acids long. Germline V CDR1 and CDR2: SGHRS, YFSETQ.

The table lists this clonotype with a few counts. This sequence joins TRBV10-3 and TRBJ2-3; 7 nucleotides align to TRBD2. The CDR3 length is 16 residues. Germline V gene data show CDR1 as ENHRY and CDR2 as SYGVKD. Unmatched junction bases numbered 9, after V lost 6 bases and J lost 0 bases. The CDR3 region is CAIREGGADSTDTQYF. CDR3 DNA: TGTGCCATCAGGGAGGGAGGGGCAGATAGCACAGATACGCAGTATTTT.

This clonotype has a handful of counts. V gene TRBV11-2 combines with J gene TRBJ2-3; 11 positions agree with TRBD1. The trim removed 5 bases at V and 3 bases at J, leaving 13 bases unmatched. Germline CDR1 and CDR2: SGHAT and FQNNGV. The CDR3 loop spans 18 amino acids. Here the CDR3 reads CASSRWTGGVRGTDTQYF. In DNA form, the CDR3 reads TGTGCCAGCAGCCGGTGGACAGGGGGCGTGCGGGGGACAGATACGCAGTATTTT.